A selection of T cell receptor beta chains follows, all from one sample in a study of blood T cell repertoires in COVID-19. Libraries were prepared by immunoSEQ multiplex PCR; TCRdb keeps only in-frame clonotypes and omits some of them. The sample includes some 110,000 clones, approximately 86% seen only once; the top ten take approximately 4.7%. Sequencing was carried out using peripheral blood. The origin of the receptors is a man aged 35-49 years with acute or convalescent COVID-19. CDR3s include the opening cysteine and the closing phenylalanine or tryptophan. A D gene is named only where the DNA matches it firmly. Some rows mark clone size as missing; the rest say once, few, many or name a class of expanded clone.

clone size,J gene,V gene,D gene,CDR3 DNA,CDR3 protein
.,TRBJ1-3,TRBV3-1/TRBV3-2,TRBD1,TGTGCCAGCAGCCTCGGGACAGTAAGTGGAAACACCATATATTTT,CASSLGTVSGNTIYF
.,TRBJ2-1,TRBV15,TRBD1,TGTGCCACACACGGGGCAGGGGGACCCAACAATGAGCAGTTCTTC,CATHGAGGPNNEQFF
.,TRBJ2-1,TRBV5-1,.,TGCGCCAGCAGGGCGGATCAGCATTATAATGAGCAGTTCTTC,CASRADQHYNEQFF
.,TRBJ2-1,TRBV6-2/TRBV6-3,.,TGTGCCAGCAGCCAGATCGGACCGGACACTGAGCAGTTCTTC,CASSQIGPDTEQFF
.,TRBJ2-2,TRBV19,.,TGTGCCAGTGCAGTGGCCGCGAACACCGGGGAGCTGTTTTTT,CASAVAANTGELFF
.,TRBJ1-4,TRBV5-5,.,TGTGCCAGCAGCTTGTGGCAGGGGCCGGAAGAAAAACTGTTTTTT,CASSLWQGPEEKLFF
.,TRBJ2-7,TRBV9,TRBD2,TGTGCCAGCAGCGCATCTAGCGGGAGCGGCTACGAGCAGTACTTC,CASSASSGSGYEQYF
.,TRBJ1-2,TRBV19,TRBD1,TGTGCCAGTAGTATGCGACAGGGAATCGGTGGCTACACCTTC,CASSMRQGIGGYTF
.,TRBJ1-2,TRBV29-1,TRBD1,TGCAGCGTTGTTAGGGGGCCGGACTATGGCTACACCTTC,CSVVRGPDYGYTF
.,TRBJ2-1,TRBV5-4,TRBD1,TGTGCCAGCAGCTTGGGGACAGGGGGATACAATGAGCAGTTCTTC,CASSLGTGGYNEQFF
.,TRBJ1-6,TRBV6-5,.,TGTGCCAGCAGCTCCCCGAGCTCCTATAATTCACCCCTCCACTTT,CASSSPSSYNSPLHF
.,TRBJ1-3,TRBV5-1,.,TGCGCCAGCAGCTCCAGTATCGGGGAGGGAAACACCATATATTTT,CASSSSIGEGNTIYF
.,TRBJ1-3,TRBV3-1/TRBV3-2,.,TGTGCCAGCAGCCAAGATGGCGGGGGCACCATATATTTT,CASSQDGGGTIYF
.,TRBJ2-1,TRBV2,.,TGTGCCAGCAGTGAAGCGCTAGGTGCCACCTACAATGAGCAGTTCTTC,CASSEALGATYNEQFF
.,TRBJ2-3,TRBV13,.,TGTGCCAGCAGAGCAGGTGTATTCCCAGATACGCAGTATTTT,CASRAGVFPDTQYF
.,TRBJ1-2,TRBV20-1,.,TGCAGTGCTAGTGGGCGGCTTCTCTATGGCTACACCTTC,CSASGRLLYGYTF
.,TRBJ1-6,TRBV13,.,TGTGCCAGCAGCTGGGGGGGAACAAATTCACCCCTCCACTTT,CASSWGGTNSPLHF
.,TRBJ1-4,TRBV7-9,TRBD1,TGTGCCAGCAGCTTAGGGACAGGGCGGGATGAAAAACTGTTTTTT,CASSLGTGRDEKLFF
once,TRBJ1-4,TRBV19,TRBD1,TGTGCCAGTAGTATCTTGGGACAGGGTCGTGAAAAACTGTTTTTT,CASSILGQGREKLFF
.,TRBJ1-3,TRBV30,.,TGTGCCTGGAGTGACGGGGTATCTGGAAACACCATATATTTT,CAWSDGVSGNTIYF
.,TRBJ1-3,TRBV3-1/TRBV3-2,TRBD1,TGTGCCAGCAGCCCCCGGGACAGGGGGCCTGGGATCTCTGGAAACACCATATATTTT,CASSPRDRGPGISGNTIYF
.,TRBJ1-4,TRBV5-1,TRBD1,TGCGCCAGCAGCGAGACCCCGGGACAGGGGGCAGAAAAACTGTTTTTT,CASSETPGQGAEKLFF
.,TRBJ1-5,TRBV5-1,.,TGCGCCAGCAGCTTTGGAGGCAATCAGCCCCAGCATTTT,CASSFGGNQPQHF
.,TRBJ2-1,TRBV5-1,.,TGCGCCAGCAGCCTGGGGCTGGAATGGGCGAGCGGGCAGGGGGGAAATGAGCAGTTCTTC,CASSLGLEWASGQGGNEQFF
.,TRBJ1-1,TRBV10-3,.,TGTGCCATCAGTGAATCCCCTAACACTGAAGCTTTCTTT,CAISESPNTEAFF
once,TRBJ2-7,TRBV6-2/TRBV6-3,TRBD2,TGTGCCAGCAGTTACCGGGGGGAGGAGCAGTACTTC,CASSYRGEEQYF
.,TRBJ2-6,TRBV27,TRBD1,TGTGCCAGCAGCCCCAACAGGGGGACTGGGGCCAACGTCCTGACTTTC,CASSPNRGTGANVLTF
.,TRBJ1-5,TRBV6-2/TRBV6-3,TRBD1,TGTGCCAGCAGTTCCAGTACAGGGGAGGATCAGCCCCAGCATTTT,CASSSSTGEDQPQHF
once,TRBJ2-5,TRBV2,TRBD2,TGTGCCAGCAGTATGGCGGGAGAAGAGACCCAGTACTTC,CASSMAGEETQYF
.,TRBJ1-2,TRBV15,TRBD1,TGTGCCACCAGCAGAGACAGGACAGGGGGTAGCTACACCTTC,CATSRDRTGGSYTF
few,TRBJ1-1,TRBV5-1,.,TGCGCCAGCAGCTTGGATATCGGTGGCACTGAAGCTTTCTTT,CASSLDIGGTEAFF
.,TRBJ2-3,TRBV30,TRBD1,TGTGCCTGGAGGGTGACAGGGCCCACAGATACGCAGTATTTT,CAWRVTGPTDTQYF
.,TRBJ2-7,TRBV30,.,TGTGCCTGGAGTGGGGCAGGGACCTACGAGCAGTACTTC,CAWSGAGTYEQYF
.,TRBJ2-7,TRBV30,.,TGTGCCTGGAGTGTACGGCGACAGCTGGACGAGCAGTACTTC,CAWSVRRQLDEQYF
.,TRBJ2-7,TRBV30,TRBD2,TGTGCCTGGGGGAGCCGGGGACTAGTGTACTACGAGCAGTACTTC,CAWGSRGLVYYEQYF
.,TRBJ2-7,TRBV5-5,TRBD1,TGTGCCAGCAGCGGCGGGACAGGGAGCAACGAGCAGTACTTC,CASSGGTGSNEQYF
.,TRBJ1-1,TRBV27,TRBD1,TGTGCCAGCAGTTTGAGGACAGGTTGGGACACTGAAGCTTTCTTT,CASSLRTGWDTEAFF
.,TRBJ1-3,TRBV5-1,.,TGCGCCAGCAGCCCAGGATACCTATCTGGAAACACCATATATTTT,CASSPGYLSGNTIYF
.,TRBJ2-7,TRBV7-5,.,TGTGCCAGAAGCTTAGCCCTGGGACAGGGTCCCTCCTACGAGCAGTACTTC,CARSLALGQGPSYEQYF
.,TRBJ1-6,TRBV6-5,TRBD1,TGTGCCAGCACCCAGACAGGGATGGGGAATTCACCCCTCCACTTT,CASTQTGMGNSPLHF
.,TRBJ2-7,TRBV24-1,.,TGTGCCACCAGTGATCGGGGATTAGGGGAGCAGTACTTC,CATSDRGLGEQYF
.,TRBJ1-6,TRBV5-1,TRBD1,TGCGCCAGCAGCTTGGGCCTCGGACAGGGTAATTCACCCCTCCACTTT,CASSLGLGQGNSPLHF
.,TRBJ1-1,TRBV9,TRBD1,TGTGCCAGCAGCAATTCGACAGGGAGGAACACTGAAGCTTTCTTT,CASSNSTGRNTEAFF
.,TRBJ2-1,TRBV5-1,TRBD2,TGCGCCAGCAGCGGGCAGCGGGGCGAGCAGTTCTTC,CASSGQRGEQFF
.,TRBJ2-7,TRBV27,.,TGTGCCAGCAGGAGCGGGCGGACCTACGAGCAGTACTTC,CASRSGRTYEQYF
.,TRBJ2-1,TRBV10-3,.,TGTGCCATCAGTGAGGGAGCCTACAATGAGCAGTTCTTC,CAISEGAYNEQFF
.,TRBJ2-2,TRBV5-6,.,TGTGCCAGCAGCTCAACCGGGGAGCTGTTTTTT,CASSSTGELFF
.,TRBJ1-5,TRBV19,TRBD1,TGTGCCAGTAAGGGGACAGGGTTTGGCAATCAGCCCCAGCATTTT,CASKGTGFGNQPQHF
once,TRBJ1-1,TRBV5-4,.,TGTGCCAGCAGCTCAAGACAGGTGATGAACACTGAAGCTTTCTTT,CASSSRQVMNTEAFF
.,TRBJ1-2,TRBV6-8,.,TGTGCCAGCAGTTCCTCGACAGCGGGTGCTGGCTACACCTTC,CASSSSTAGAGYTF
.,TRBJ2-7,TRBV7-8,TRBD2,TGTGCCAGCAGCCCCCCGGGGAGGGTAGGGTACGAGCAGTACTTC,CASSPPGRVGYEQYF
.,TRBJ1-5,TRBV7-2,.,TGTGCCAGCAGCGGGGCAGTCAATCAGCCCCAGCATTTT,CASSGAVNQPQHF
.,TRBJ2-1,TRBV7-9,TRBD2,TGTGCCAGCAGCTTCCCCGGACTAGCGGGGGCCGATGAGCAGTTCTTC,CASSFPGLAGADEQFF
once,TRBJ1-5,TRBV2,.,TGTGCCAGCACAGAACAGGGCAATCAGCCCCAGCATTTT,CASTEQGNQPQHF
few,TRBJ1-1,TRBV5-4,.,TGTGCCAGCAGCTTGGACGGTGTCCTGAACACTGAAGCTTTCTTT,CASSLDGVLNTEAFF
.,TRBJ1-3,TRBV19,.,TGTGCCACCGGACACTCTTCAAACACCATATATTTT,CATGHSSNTIYF